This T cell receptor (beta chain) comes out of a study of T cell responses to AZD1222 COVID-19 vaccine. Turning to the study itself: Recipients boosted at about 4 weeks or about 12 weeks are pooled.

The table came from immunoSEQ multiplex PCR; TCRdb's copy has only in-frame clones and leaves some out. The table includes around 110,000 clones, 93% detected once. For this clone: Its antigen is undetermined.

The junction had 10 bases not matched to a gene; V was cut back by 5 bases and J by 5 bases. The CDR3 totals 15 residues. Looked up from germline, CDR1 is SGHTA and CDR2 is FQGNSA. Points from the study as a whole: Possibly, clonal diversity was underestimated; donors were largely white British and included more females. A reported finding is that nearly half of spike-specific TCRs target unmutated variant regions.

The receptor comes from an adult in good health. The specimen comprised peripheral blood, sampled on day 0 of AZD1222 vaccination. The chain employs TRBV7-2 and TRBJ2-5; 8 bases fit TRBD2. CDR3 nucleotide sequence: TGTGCCAGCAGCCCGATTAGCGGGATACAGGAGACCCAGTACTTC. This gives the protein CASSPISGIQETQYF.